The 6 T cell receptor beta chains reported below all come from one sample, sequenced in a study of blood T cells in healthy people across ages. PCR was performed a second time for about 6 to 12 cycles using a sample-barcoded 5' primer and a J-beta primer mix. TCRdb passed the 5' RACE reads through MiXCR, listing each CDR3 protein once. The sample has about 640,000 distinct CDR3 sequences; under 65% are singletons. Material: blood. These receptors originate from a man between 60 and 70 years old in good health.

The chain couples TRBV20-1 to TRBJ1-1, with 9 bases identical to TRBD1. V lost 0 bases and J lost 0; bases outside the gene matches: 2. CDR1 is DFQATT, CDR2 SNEGSKA, per germline (reference sequence). CDR3 length: 15 residues. Here the CDR3 DNA reads TGCAGTGCTAGAGAGACAGGGGGGATGAACACTGAAGCTTTCTTT. Translating it yields CSARETGGMNTEAFF.

V gene TRBV5-1 combines with J gene TRBJ2-7; D is possibly TRBD1 (7 bases). V was shortened by 1 base and J by 0 bases, with 14 bases between the two germline ends. Looked up from germline, CDR1 is SGHRS and CDR2 is YFSETQ. The length of the CDR3 is 16 residues. The CDR3 region is CASSLLSGGSSYEQYF. The CDR3 nucleotides are TGCGCCAGCAGCTTGTTATCAGGGGGGAGCTCCTACGAGCAGTACTTC.

The CDR3 region is CASSSGGGSSYEQYF. CDR3 in DNA: TGTGCCAGCAGCTCCGGTGGGGGGAGCTCCTACGAGCAGTACTTC. The chain combines TRBV11-2 with TRBJ2-7, with D perhaps TRBD2 (6 bases). This CDR3 spans 15 amino acids. Deletions cut 4 bases from V and 0 bases from J, with 13 bases between. CDR1 is SGHAT, CDR2 FQNNGV, per germline.

V and J are TRBV4-1 and TRBJ1-1; no clear D. The CDR3 sequence is 13 residues long. V lost 0 bases to trimming and J lost 7 bases, with 9 bases between them. CDR1 MGHRA and CDR2 YSYEKL come from the germline V gene. In DNA, the CDR3 is TGCGCCAGCAGCCAAGATTATTATGTTGAAGCTTTCTTT. Translated: CASSQDYYVEAFF.

V usage is TRBV28 and J usage is TRBJ2-5; D perhaps matches TRBD1 (5 bases). The CDR3 has 14 amino acids. Germline V gene lookup returns CDR1 MDHEN and CDR2 SYDVKM. V was shortened by 4 bases and J by 7 bases, with 16 bases between the two germline ends. The CDR3 DNA sequence: TGTGCCAGCAGTTCGACCACAGGAGTCGCGACCCAGTACTTC. Its protein is CASSSTTGVATQYF. Full variable domain (remainder filled in from reference TRBV28 and TRBJ2-5): DVKVTQSSRYLVKRTGEKVFLECVQDMDHENMFWYRQDPGLGLRLIYFSYDVKMKEKGDIPEGYSVSREKKERFSLILESASTNQTSMYLCASSSTTGVATQYFGPGTRLLVL.

The chain combines TRBV7-9 with TRBJ1-2; D may be TRBD1 (6 bases). The CDR3 covers 11 residues. Trimming cost V 6 bases and J 7 bases, with 9 bases left between them. Per germline, CDR1 SEHNR and CDR2 FQNEAQ (reference sequence). CDR3 sequence reads: CASSGRGGYTF. The CDR3 nucleotides read TGTGCCAGCAGTGGCAGGGGTGGCTACACCTTC.